This TCR beta chain is drawn from a study of cytomegalovirus exposure and HLA in healthy donors. Whole-study findings and limits: The sole available immune exposure information was CMV serostatus. It was 160 or so TCR beta chains that were listed as cytomegalovirus-associated.

The PCR employed 60 Vbeta primers together with 13 Jbeta primers. Only in-frame clones appear in the TCRdb table, and some are missing; sequencing was by immunoSEQ multiplex PCR. The data contain 35,000 to 45,000 clones, around 56% of them seen just once; the ten biggest clones take up 6%. Whereas donors were nominally healthy upon sampling, unrecorded immune exposures were probable. Trimming cost V 7 bases and J 3 bases, with 15 bases left between them. CDR1 is SQVTM, CDR2 ANQGSEA, per germline. The CDR3 runs 13 residues. This clone has a handful of counts. What it recognizes is unknown. V gene TRBV29-1 combines with J gene TRBJ1-1; D not resolved. The TCR sequence derives from a man aged 60-69 years in good health and CMV-seronegative. The sequencing input was PBMCs. The CDR3 here is CSAQKDLYTEAFF. The CDR3, as DNA: TGCAGCGCTCAAAAGGACTTATACACTGAAGCTTTCTTT.